This is a list of T cell receptor beta chains from one sample in a study of OX40 agonist ivuxolimab in advanced cancers. The protocol was immunoSEQ multiplex PCR, while the TCRdb copy is restricted to in-frame clones and leaves out a portion. The table includes about 45,000 clones, more than 75% detected once. The sequencing used CD4+ or CD8+ T cells sorted from blood, collected in a trial of the OX40 agonist ivuxolimab. The receptors come from an adult with an advanced solid tumor such as melanoma, head and neck, liver or kidney cancer. The CDR3 runs from the conserved cysteine through the conserved F or W. A D gene is named only where the DNA matches it firmly. For some rows the clone size is stated as once, few or many, or as a class when expanded; others skip it.

j_call	v_call	clone_size	d_call	cdr3_nt	cdr3_aa
TRBJ2-2	TRBV7-9	.	.	TGTGCCAGCAGCTCCGACGGCGGGGAGCTGTTTTTT	CASSSDGGELFF
TRBJ2-1	TRBV4-2	once	TRBD1	TGTGCCAGCAGCCACACCGACAGGGGGACTTTATTCGGCGAGCAGTTCTTC	CASSHTDRGTLFGEQFF
TRBJ1-2	TRBV4-2	few	.	TGTGCCAGCAGCCAAGGTCCATATGGCTACACCTTC	CASSQGPYGYTF
TRBJ2-7	TRBV4-2	.	TRBD2	TGTGCCAGCAGCCAAGAGGAGGGAGGGTCCTCCTACGAGCAGTACTTC	CASSQEEGGSSYEQYF
TRBJ2-2	TRBV15	.	.	TGTGCCACCTCGAGGAGGGGGTCGAGGGGGGAGCTGTTTTTT	CATSRRGSRGELFF
TRBJ2-3	TRBV21-1	few	.	TGTGCCAGCAGCTATGGGCGGGTTAACCCCCATGAGGATACGCAGTATTTT	CASSYGRVNPHEDTQYF
TRBJ2-1	TRBV2	.	TRBD1	TGTGCCAGCATTCACGACAGGGGGCTGAATGAGCAGTTCTTC	CASIHDRGLNEQFF
TRBJ1-2	TRBV6-7	.	.	TGTGCCAGCAGTTCCCCTGCCGGCTACACCTTC	CASSSPAGYTF
TRBJ2-1	TRBV19	.	.	TGTGCCAGTAGACCGGGACATAGCCTAAATGAGCAGTTCTTC	CASRPGHSLNEQFF
TRBJ2-7	TRBV5-8	.	TRBD1	TGTGCCAGCAGCTCAGAATACAGGGGGACCTACGAGCAGTACTTC	CASSSEYRGTYEQYF
TRBJ1-6	TRBV7-9	.	.	TGTGCCAGCAGCTTAGAGGCGGCACCCCTCCACTTT	CASSLEAAPLHF
TRBJ2-3	TRBV10-3	.	.	TGTGCCATCGGGGGGTACGGGACAGATACGCAGTATTTT	CAIGGYGTDTQYF
TRBJ2-1	TRBV6-1	.	TRBD1	TGTGCCAGCAGTGATCTGGGACAGGTATCCTACAATGAGCAGTTCTTC	CASSDLGQVSYNEQFF
TRBJ2-7	TRBV5-4	once	.	TGTGCCAGCAAGGCAGGGAGCTCCTACGAGCAGTACTTC	CASKAGSSYEQYF
TRBJ2-2	TRBV11-2	.	TRBD2	TGTGCCAGCAGCTGGGGACTAGCGGGGGGGAACACCGGGGAGCTGTTTTTT	CASSWGLAGGNTGELFF
TRBJ2-5	TRBV15	.	.	TGTGCCACCAGCCCACCCCCCCCTAGTGTAGAGACCCAGTACTTC	CATSPPPPSVETQYF
TRBJ2-7	TRBV15	medium-sized	TRBD2	TGTGCCACCAGCGCTAGGCGGGAGGACGAGCAGTACTTC	CATSARREDEQYF
TRBJ2-7	TRBV28	.	.	TGTGCCAGCAGCCCCGCCGGGATCGACTACGAGCAGTACTTC	CASSPAGIDYEQYF
TRBJ1-3	TRBV19	.	.	TGTGCCAGTAGTATATTGGACTCTGGAAACACCATATATTTT	CASSILDSGNTIYF
TRBJ1-5	TRBV19	once	.	TGTGCCAGCACAGACGTCAATCAGCCCCAGCATTTT	CASTDVNQPQHF
TRBJ2-7	TRBV30	.	TRBD2	TGTGCCTGGAGCCCCGGACTAGCGGGAGGACGCGAGCAGTACTTC	CAWSPGLAGGREQYF
TRBJ1-1	TRBV9	.	.	TGTGCCAGCAGCGTAGGAGGGGTTGGGACTGAAGCTTTCTTT	CASSVGGVGTEAFF
TRBJ1-2	TRBV9	.	TRBD1	TGTGCCAGCAGCGCGTCCCGGGACAGACCTAACTATGGCTACACCTTC	CASSASRDRPNYGYTF
TRBJ1-1	TRBV9	.	.	TGTGCCAGCAGCGTAGACGGAGGGAGACCGAACACTGAAGCTTTCTTT	CASSVDGGRPNTEAFF
TRBJ1-6	TRBV18	.	.	TGTGCCAGCTCACCACCGTCACCCGTGGCACCCCTCCACTTT	CASSPPSPVAPLHF
TRBJ2-7	TRBV6-1	.	.	TGTGCCAGCAGTGATCCCGGTTCCTACGAGCAGTACTTC	CASSDPGSYEQYF
TRBJ1-1	TRBV19	.	.	TGTGCCAGTAGTATGGGCCAGACGGCCGGAGGCACTGAAGCTTTCTTT	CASSMGQTAGGTEAFF
TRBJ1-1	TRBV28	.	.	TGTGCCAGCAGTTCGGGGCACCACGGCAAGAACACTGAAGCTTTCTTT	CASSSGHHGKNTEAFF
TRBJ2-1	TRBV27	.	.	TGTGCCAGCAGTTTTGGACGGTACAATGAGCAGTTCTTC	CASSFGRYNEQFF
TRBJ1-1	TRBV9	.	.	TGTGCCAGCAGCGCCACCGGGGGGAACACTGAAGCTTTCTTT	CASSATGGNTEAFF
TRBJ2-2	TRBV14	.	.	TGTGCCAGCAGCCAAGCCGGGAGGGAGCTGTTTTTT	CASSQAGRELFF
TRBJ2-2	TRBV18	.	.	TGTGCCAGCTCACCACGGGGAGCTACCTTCGCGAACACCGGGGAGCTGTTTTTT	CASSPRGATFANTGELFF
TRBJ2-4	TRBV27	.	.	TGTGCCAGCAGTCCACGGGGATGGGCAACCGGACCCAAAAACATTCAGTACTTC	CASSPRGWATGPKNIQYF
TRBJ2-4	TRBV5-6	.	TRBD1	TGTGCCAGCAGCTTGGGTGGAGGGACAGGGCCGGTGGCCAAAAACATTCAGTACTTC	CASSLGGGTGPVAKNIQYF
TRBJ2-7	TRBV7-6	once	TRBD2	TGTGCCAGCAGCCCCAGCGGGAGAATCTACGAGCAGTACTTC	CASSPSGRIYEQYF
TRBJ2-7	TRBV6-5	.	TRBD1	TGTGCCAGCAGCCAACAGGGGGCGGTCGGGGAGCAGTACTTC	CASSQQGAVGEQYF
TRBJ2-7	TRBV9	.	.	TGTGCCAGCAGCGTTGCCGTTAGCTCCTACGAGCAGTACTTC	CASSVAVSSYEQYF
TRBJ1-5	TRBV28	.	.	TGTGCCAGCAGTTTGAAAGGCACCAGGGGCCAGCCCCAGCATTTT	CASSLKGTRGQPQHF
TRBJ2-5	TRBV2	.	TRBD2	TGTGCCAGCAGTGAAACCCTGTCTAGCGGTGAGACCCAGTACTTC	CASSETLSSGETQYF
TRBJ2-7	TRBV11-3	.	.	TGTGCCAGCAGCCCCCGGGGTTCGGTTTTC	CASSPRGSVF
TRBJ2-5	TRBV2	.	TRBD2	TGTGCCAGCAGTGGGGGCGGGGGAGAGACCCAGTACTTC	CASSGGGGETQYF
TRBJ2-3	TRBV27	.	TRBD2	TGTGCCAGCAGTCCCATAGCGGGAGAATCGGATACGCAGTATTTT	CASSPIAGESDTQYF
TRBJ1-1	TRBV11-2	.	.	TGTGCCAGCAGTGGTGAGCAGGGGCAAACTCTCTCAACTGAAGCTTTCTTT	CASSGEQGQTLSTEAFF
TRBJ1-3	TRBV13	.	TRBD1	TGTGCCAGCAGCGTAAGGGACAGGGCTGGAAACACCATATATTTT	CASSVRDRAGNTIYF
TRBJ1-1	TRBV7-9	.	.	TGTGCCAGCAGACGCACCCCGAACACTGAAGCTTTCTTT	CASRRTPNTEAFF
TRBJ2-1	TRBV5-1	.	.	TGCGCCAGCAGCTTGGTTCCAAATGAGCAGTTCTTC	CASSLVPNEQFF
TRBJ1-2	TRBV6-5	.	.	TGTGCCAGCAGTTACGGACCGACTAACTATGGCTACACCTTC	CASSYGPTNYGYTF
TRBJ1-5	TRBV28	once	.	TGTGCCAGTCGGTGGGGGTATAGCAATCAGCCCCAGCATTTT	CASRWGYSNQPQHF
TRBJ2-3	TRBV4-1	.	.	TGCGCCAGCAGCCACAGGGGGGCCGCAGATACGCAGTATTTT	CASSHRGAADTQYF
TRBJ2-3	TRBV28	once	.	TGTGCCAGCAGTTACGGTGGGGGTCGCTTCACAGATACGCAGTATTTT	CASSYGGGRFTDTQYF
TRBJ1-5	TRBV19	.	.	TGTGCCAGTAGTGCCACGGGTTATCAGCCCCAGCATTTT	CASSATGYQPQHF
TRBJ2-1	TRBV4-1	once	.	TGCGCCAGCAGCCAAGTCAACAATGAGCAGTTCTTC	CASSQVNNEQFF
TRBJ2-5	TRBV11-2	.	TRBD1	TGTGCCAGCAGGGGGGGACAGGGCTCCCAAGAGACCCAGTACTTC	CASRGGQGSQETQYF
TRBJ2-2	TRBV6-1	.	.	TGTGCCAGCAGTGGGGGGACCGGGGAGCTGTTTTTT	CASSGGTGELFF
TRBJ1-2	TRBV19	.	.	TGTGCCAGTAGTATAGTATCCGGACCGGCGGGCTATGGCTACACCTTC	CASSIVSGPAGYGYTF
TRBJ2-1	TRBV13	.	TRBD2	TGTGCCAGCAGCTTAGGGGGACTAATTGATGAGCAGTTCTTC	CASSLGGLIDEQFF